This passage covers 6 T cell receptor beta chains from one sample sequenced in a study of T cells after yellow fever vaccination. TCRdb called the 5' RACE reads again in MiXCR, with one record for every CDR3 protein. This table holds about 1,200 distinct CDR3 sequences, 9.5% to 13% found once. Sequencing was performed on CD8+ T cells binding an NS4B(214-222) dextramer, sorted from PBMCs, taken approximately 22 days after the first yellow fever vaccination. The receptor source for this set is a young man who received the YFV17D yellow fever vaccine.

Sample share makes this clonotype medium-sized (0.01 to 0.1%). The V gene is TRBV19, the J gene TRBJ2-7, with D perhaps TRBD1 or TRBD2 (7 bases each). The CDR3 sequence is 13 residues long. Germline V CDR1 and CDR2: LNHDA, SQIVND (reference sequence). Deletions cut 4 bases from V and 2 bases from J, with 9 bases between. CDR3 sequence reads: CASSTGGAYEQYF. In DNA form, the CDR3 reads TGTGCCAGTAGTACAGGGGGGGCCTACGAGCAGTACTTC.

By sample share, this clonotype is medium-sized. The CDR3 sequence is CATSTVGQGAQPQHF. CDR3 DNA sequence: TGTGCCACCAGCACGGTTGGACAGGGGGCTCAGCCCCAGCATTTT. The rearrangement joins TRBV15 to TRBJ1-5, with 11 bases that match TRBD1. The length of the CDR3 is 15 residues. The V segment lost 4 bases and the J segment 6 bases; nucleotides outside the gene matches: 5. CDR1 and CDR2 (germline): LNHNV, YYDKDF (reference sequence).

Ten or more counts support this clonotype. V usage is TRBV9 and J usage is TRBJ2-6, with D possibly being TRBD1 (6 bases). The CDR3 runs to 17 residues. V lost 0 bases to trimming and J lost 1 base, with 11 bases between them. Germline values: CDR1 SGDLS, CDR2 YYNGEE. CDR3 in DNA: TGTGCCAGCAGCGTAGAGCAGGGGCCGTCTGGGGCCAACGTCCTGACTTTC. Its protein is CASSVEQGPSGANVLTF.

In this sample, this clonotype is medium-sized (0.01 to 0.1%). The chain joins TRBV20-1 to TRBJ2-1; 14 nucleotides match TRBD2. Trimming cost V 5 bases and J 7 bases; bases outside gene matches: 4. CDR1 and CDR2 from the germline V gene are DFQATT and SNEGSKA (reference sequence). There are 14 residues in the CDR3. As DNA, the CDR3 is TGCAGTGCTCCGACTAGCGGGGGGGCTAATGAGCAGTTCTTC. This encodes CSAPTSGGANEQFF.

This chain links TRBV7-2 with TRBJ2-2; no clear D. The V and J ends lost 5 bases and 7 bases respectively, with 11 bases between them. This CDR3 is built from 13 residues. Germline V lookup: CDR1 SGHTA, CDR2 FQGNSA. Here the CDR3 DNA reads TGTGCCAGCAGCCCCGGGCTAATCGGGGAGCTGTTTTTT. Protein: CASSPGLIGELFF.

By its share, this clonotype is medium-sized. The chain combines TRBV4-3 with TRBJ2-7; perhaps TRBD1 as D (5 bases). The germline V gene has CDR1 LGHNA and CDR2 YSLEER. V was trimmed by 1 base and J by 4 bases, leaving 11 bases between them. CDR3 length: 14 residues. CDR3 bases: TGCGCCAGCAGCCAAGCAGGGAACGGGTACGAGCAGTACTTC. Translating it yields CASSQAGNGYEQYF.